This section outlines one TCR beta chain sequence together with its context. What it recognizes is unknown. 13 Jbeta primers and 60 Vbeta primers were used for the PCR. Profiling relied on immunoSEQ multiplex PCR, and the TCRdb table lists in-frame clones only, not all of them. Its table lists approximately 30,000 clones. This record belongs to a study of cytomegalovirus exposure and HLA in healthy donors. With 4 bases clipped from V and 5 bases from J, the junction kept 6 bases outside the gene matches. Germline values: CDR1 SGHRS, CDR2 YFSETQ. This CDR3 spans 14 amino acids. Study-level findings and limits: In an earlier analysis, productive rearrangement rates for most beta V segments clustered near 87% or 30%. Rarity marked most TCR sequences, yet some public TCRs occurred in many donors.

The receptor was derived from a woman in her thirties or forties in good health and CMV-seropositive. This chain joins TRBV5-1 and TRBJ2-5, with 9 nucleotides matching TRBD1. The source material was PBMCs. The CDR3, as DNA: TGCGCCAGCAGCCCGACAGGGGGGGGCGAGACCCAGTACTTC. Translation gives CASSPTGGGETQYF.